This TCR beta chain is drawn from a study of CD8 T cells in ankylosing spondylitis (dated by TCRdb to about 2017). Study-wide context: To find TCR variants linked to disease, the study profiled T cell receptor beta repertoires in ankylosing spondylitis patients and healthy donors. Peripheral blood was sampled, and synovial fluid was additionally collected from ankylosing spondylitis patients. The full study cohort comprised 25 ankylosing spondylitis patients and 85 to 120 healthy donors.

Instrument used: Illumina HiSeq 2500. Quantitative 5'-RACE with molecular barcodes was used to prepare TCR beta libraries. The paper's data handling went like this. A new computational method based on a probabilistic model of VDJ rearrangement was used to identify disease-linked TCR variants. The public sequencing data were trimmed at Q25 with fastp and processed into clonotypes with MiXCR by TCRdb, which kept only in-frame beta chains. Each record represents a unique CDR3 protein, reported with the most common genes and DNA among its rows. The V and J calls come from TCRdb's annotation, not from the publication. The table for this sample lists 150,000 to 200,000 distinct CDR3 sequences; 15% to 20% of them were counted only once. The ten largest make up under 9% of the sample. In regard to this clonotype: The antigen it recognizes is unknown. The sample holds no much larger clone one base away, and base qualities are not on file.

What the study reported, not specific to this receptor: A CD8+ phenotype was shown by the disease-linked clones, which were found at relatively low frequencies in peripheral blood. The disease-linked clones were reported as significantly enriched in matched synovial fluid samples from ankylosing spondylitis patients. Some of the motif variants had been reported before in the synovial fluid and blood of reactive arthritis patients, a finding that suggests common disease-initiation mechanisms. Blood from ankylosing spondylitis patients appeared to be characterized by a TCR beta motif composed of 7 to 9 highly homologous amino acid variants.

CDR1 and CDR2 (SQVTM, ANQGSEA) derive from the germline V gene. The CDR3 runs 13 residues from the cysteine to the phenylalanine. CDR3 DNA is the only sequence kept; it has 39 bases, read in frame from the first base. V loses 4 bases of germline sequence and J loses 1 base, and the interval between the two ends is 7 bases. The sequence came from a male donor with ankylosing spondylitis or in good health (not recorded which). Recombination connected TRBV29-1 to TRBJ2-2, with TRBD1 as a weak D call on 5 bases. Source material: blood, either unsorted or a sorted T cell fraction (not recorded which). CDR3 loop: CSVGQKNTGELFF. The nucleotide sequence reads TGCAGCGTTGGACAGAAGAACACCGGGGAGCTGTTTTTT.